The text below deals with one TCR beta chain. Its antigen is unidentified. An end of the junction does not agree with germline; a read error may underlie this. The read terminates 3 residues before the CDR3 end, so the remaining end is supplied by the germline J gene. Produced via immunoSEQ multiplex PCR; TCRdb's table is partial and in-frame only. This sample contains about 44,000 clones. The CDR3 consists of 15 residues. Germline V gene sequence: CDR1 SGHTA, CDR2 FQGTGA. This entry comes from a study of T cells in women clearing cervical HPV infection. Study-wide findings and caveats: Each sample's T-cell count was unknown, possibly confounding richness. CIN3+ cases had significantly higher TCR richness than controls; evenness did not differ.

Sample: blood buffy coat. This sequence joins TRBV7-3 and TRBJ2-5; TRBD2 agrees at 8 bases. This receptor was obtained from a woman aged 18 to 75 with a cervical HPV16 infection that either progressed to CIN3+ or cleared (not recorded which). CDR3 protein: CVSSPGSGGQETQYF. The part of the CDR3 DNA that was read is TGTGTCAGCAGCCCGGGCAGCGGGGGCCAAGAGACC. Supplemented by reference TRBV7-3 and TRBJ2-5, the full variable domain reads GAGVSQTPSNKVTEKGKYVELRCDPISGHTALYWYRQSLGQGPEFLIYFQGTGAADDSGLPNDRFFAVRPEGSVSTLKIQRTERGDSAVYLCVSSPGSGGQETQYFGPGTRLLVL.